This TCR beta chain was sequenced in a study of blood T cell repertoires in COVID-19. Using immunoSEQ multiplex PCR, the repertoire was profiled, and TCRdb retains in-frame clones only, with some absent. The table has some 87,000 clones, 65% to 85% seen once. V was shortened by 3 bases and J by 1 base, with 10 bases between the two germline ends. This CDR3 contains 14 residues. Germline assignment: CDR1 GTSNPN and CDR2 SVGIG (reference sequence). The material sequenced was peripheral blood. The chain has TRBV30 and TRBJ1-5; D is undetermined. The TCR originated in an elderly man with active or convalescent COVID-19. The CDR3 spells CAWSITTSNQPQHF. As DNA, the CDR3 is TGTGCCTGGAGCATCACAACAAGCAATCAGCCCCAGCATTTT.